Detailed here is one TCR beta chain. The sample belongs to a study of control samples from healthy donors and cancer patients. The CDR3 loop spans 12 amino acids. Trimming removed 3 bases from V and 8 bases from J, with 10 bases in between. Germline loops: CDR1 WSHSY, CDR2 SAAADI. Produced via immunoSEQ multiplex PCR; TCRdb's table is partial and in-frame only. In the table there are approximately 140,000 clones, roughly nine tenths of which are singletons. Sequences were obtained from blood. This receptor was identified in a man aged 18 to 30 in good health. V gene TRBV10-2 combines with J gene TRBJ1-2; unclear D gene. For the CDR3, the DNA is TGCGCCAGCAGTGAATCCGGGCTGGGCTACACCTTC. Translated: CASSESGLGYTF.